This passage covers 17 T cell receptor beta chains from one sample sequenced in a study of cytomegalovirus exposure and HLA in healthy donors. PCR primers comprised 60 Vbeta and 13 Jbeta primers. TCRdb keeps only in-frame clones here, not all; method: immunoSEQ multiplex PCR. The sample contains about 61,000 clones, approximately 88% of which appear only once. Sequenced: PBMCs. Every receptor here comes from a man aged 25 to 40 in good health and CMV-seropositive.

This clone was observed a single time. The chain couples TRBV5-1 to TRBJ1-5; 7 nucleotides line up with TRBD1. V dropped 5 bases and J dropped 5; count of bases not matched to a gene: 10. This CDR3 is 15 amino acids long. Germline CDR1 reads SGHRS; CDR2 reads YFSETQ. The CDR3 reads CASSFTGARDQPQHF. The DNA of the CDR3 is TGCGCCAGCAGTTTTACAGGGGCGCGAGATCAGCCCCAGCATTTT.

The chain is built from TRBV18 and TRBJ2-5; D is unclear. Germline V gives CDR1 KGHSH, CDR2 LQKENI. This CDR3 is built from 14 residues. V dropped 3 bases and J dropped 7 bases, with 15 bases sitting between them. This CDR3 reads CASSPSWVRGTQYF. The CDR3 nucleotides are TGTGCCAGCTCACCGTCTTGGGTCCGAGGGACCCAGTACTTC.

The V and J genes are TRBV5-1 and TRBJ2-1; possibly TRBD2 for D (6 bases). The CDR3 runs 14 residues. Germline CDR1 is SGHRS and CDR2 is YFSETQ. V was cut by 4 bases and J by 5 bases, with 13 bases left in between. CDR3 region: CASSPTTGDNEQFF. The CDR3 nucleotides read TGCGCCAGCAGCCCGACGACGGGAGACAATGAGCAGTTCTTC.

This clone was observed a handful of times. This chain links TRBV25-1 with TRBJ1-1, with TRBD1 as a possible D gene (5 bases). The ends were cut back, 7 bases at V and 5 bases at J, with 11 bases in the middle. Germline lookup yields CDR1 MGHDK and CDR2 SYGVNS. The CDR3 contains 12 residues. CDR3: CASKGASTEAFF. CDR3 nucleotides: TGTGCCAGCAAAGGGGCAAGTACTGAAGCTTTCTTT.

The genes are TRBV5-4 and TRBJ1-3; D is possibly TRBD1 (5 bases). The CDR3 covers 14 residues. Germline V gives CDR1 SGHNT, CDR2 YYREEE (reference sequence). Deletions cut 4 bases from V and 0 bases from J, with 8 bases between. The CDR3 coding sequence is TGTGCCAGCAGCCAGGGCTCCTCTGGAAACACCATATATTTT. Its protein product is CASSQGSSGNTIYF.

This chain joins TRBV25-1 and TRBJ2-5; 7 bases match TRBD1. CDR1 and CDR2 (germline): MGHDK, SYGVNS. CDR3 length: 13 residues. The trim removed 4 bases at V and 11 bases at J, leaving 10 bases unmatched. CDR3 nucleotide sequence: TGTGCCAGCAGTGGTCGACAGGGATACGGGCAGTACTTC. Its protein product is CASSGRQGYGQYF. The full variable domain, rest sourced from reference TRBV25-1 and TRBJ2-5, is EADIYQTPRYLVIGTGKKITLECSQTMGHDKMYWYQQDPGMELHLIHYSYGVNSTEKGDLSSESTVSRIRTEHFPLTLESARPSHTSQYLCASSGRQGYGQYFGPGTRLLVL.

The chain couples TRBV6-5 to TRBJ1-1; D unresolved. Germline values: CDR1 MNHEY, CDR2 SVGAGI. Trimming removed 6 bases from V and 0 bases from J, with 8 bases in between. The CDR3 runs 13 residues. The CDR3 sequence is CASSPGMNTEAFF. For the CDR3, the DNA is TGTGCCAGCAGCCCGGGGATGAACACTGAAGCTTTCTTT.

V is TRBV25-1 and J is TRBJ2-2; D call uncertain. V was cut by 2 bases and J by 5 bases, with 12 bases left in between. This CDR3 is built from 15 residues. CDR1 and CDR2 from the germline V gene are MGHDK and SYGVNS. Here the CDR3 DNA reads TGTGCCAGCAGTGAAACCGGCAGGAAGACCGGGGAGCTGTTTTTT. Its translation is CASSETGRKTGELFF.

V usage is TRBV6-1 and J usage is TRBJ2-7; no firm D call. In germline, CDR1 is MNHNS, CDR2 SASEGT. Trimming shortened V by 2 bases and J by 6 bases, and 17 bases separated the two germline ends. The CDR3 extends over 15 amino acids. The CDR3 is CASSEYSRLGGEQYF. The CDR3 DNA is TGTGCCAGCAGTGAATATTCGAGGCTAGGTGGCGAGCAGTACTTC.

The chain has TRBV27 and TRBJ1-2, with 9 bases aligning to TRBD1. The trim removed 6 bases at V and 6 bases at J, leaving 17 bases unmatched. CDR3 size: 17 residues. Germline V CDR1 and CDR2: MNHEY, SMNVEV (reference sequence). Written as DNA, the CDR3 is TGTGCCAGCAGGCGTACAGGGGGCACCCTACAATGGGATGGCTACACCTTC. The encoded protein is CASRRTGGTLQWDGYTF.

V usage is TRBV18 and J usage is TRBJ1-1; tentative D call: TRBD1 (5 bases). V lost 3 bases and J 0 bases, leaving 8 bases between the germline ends. Germline assignment: CDR1 KGHSH and CDR2 LQKENI. This CDR3 spans 14 amino acids. The chain's CDR3 is CASSPAGMNTEAFF. The CDR3 region has the DNA TGTGCCAGCTCACCTGCAGGGATGAACACTGAAGCTTTCTTT.

This sequence joins TRBV5-6 and TRBJ2-5; 12 positions agree with TRBD2. Per germline, CDR1 SGHDT and CDR2 YYEEEE. Trimming took 4 bases from V and 4 from J; bases not matched to a gene: 8. The CDR3 is 16 amino acids. The CDR3 sequence is CASSQVLAGGSETQYF. CDR3 sequence (DNA): TGTGCCAGCAGCCAGGTACTAGCGGGAGGTTCAGAGACCCAGTACTTC.

This chain links TRBV7-2 with TRBJ1-1; D perhaps matches TRBD1 (6 bases). CDR1 and CDR2 (germline): SGHTA, FQGNSA. The CDR3 is 16 residues long. Deletions cut 5 bases from V and 3 bases from J, with 19 bases between. The CDR3 DNA sequence: TGTGCCAGCAGCCAACCGCTGTGGACAGTTCACACTGAAGCTTTCTTT. It yields the protein CASSQPLWTVHTEAFF. The full variable domain, rest sourced from reference TRBV7-2 and TRBJ1-1, is GAGVSQSPSNKVTEKGKDVELRCDPISGHTALYWYRQSLGQGLEFLIYFQGNSAPDKSGLPSDRFSAERTGGSVSTLTIQRTQQEDSAVYLCASSQPLWTVHTEAFFGQGTRLTVV.

This clone has only a few counts. The rearrangement links TRBV5-6 to TRBJ1-4, with a possible D match to TRBD1 (6 bases). The CDR3 covers 14 residues. Germline V gene sequence: CDR1 SGHDT, CDR2 YYEEEE. Trimming cost V 6 bases and J 8 bases, with 17 bases left between them. CDR3 sequence (DNA): TGTGCCAGCAACACAGGGCGAGTACGGGAAAAACTGTTTTTT. This codes for CASNTGRVREKLFF.

The rearrangement uses TRBV2 and TRBJ2-2; 15 bases fit TRBD2. The germline CDR1 and CDR2 sequences are SNHLY and FYNNEI. The trim removed 6 bases at V and 7 bases at J, leaving 0 bases unmatched. The CDR3 length is 14 residues. The CDR3 nucleotides are TGTGCCAGCAGGGGACTAGCGGGAGGCGGGGAGCTGTTTTTT. Amino acid sequence: CASRGLAGGGELFF.

This rearrangement joins TRBV13 to TRBJ2-1; TRBD2 agrees at 9 bases. V gave up 7 bases and J gave up 10 bases; unmatched junction bases: 17. This CDR3 has 16 amino acids. Germline assignment: CDR1 PRHDT and CDR2 FYEKMQ (reference sequence). The CDR3 is CASILHTSGWEIEQFF. The CDR3 nucleotides read TGTGCCAGCATTTTGCACACTAGCGGGTGGGAAATAGAGCAGTTCTTC.

The CDR3 is CASSIIGDNEQFF. CDR3 coding DNA: TGTGCCAGTAGTATTATAGGGGACAATGAGCAGTTCTTC. V and J are TRBV19 and TRBJ2-1; D perhaps matches TRBD1 (5 bases). There are 13 residues in the CDR3. Germline loops: CDR1 LNHDA, CDR2 SQIVND (reference sequence). Trimming stripped 3 bases from V and 5 bases from J, with 8 bases between.